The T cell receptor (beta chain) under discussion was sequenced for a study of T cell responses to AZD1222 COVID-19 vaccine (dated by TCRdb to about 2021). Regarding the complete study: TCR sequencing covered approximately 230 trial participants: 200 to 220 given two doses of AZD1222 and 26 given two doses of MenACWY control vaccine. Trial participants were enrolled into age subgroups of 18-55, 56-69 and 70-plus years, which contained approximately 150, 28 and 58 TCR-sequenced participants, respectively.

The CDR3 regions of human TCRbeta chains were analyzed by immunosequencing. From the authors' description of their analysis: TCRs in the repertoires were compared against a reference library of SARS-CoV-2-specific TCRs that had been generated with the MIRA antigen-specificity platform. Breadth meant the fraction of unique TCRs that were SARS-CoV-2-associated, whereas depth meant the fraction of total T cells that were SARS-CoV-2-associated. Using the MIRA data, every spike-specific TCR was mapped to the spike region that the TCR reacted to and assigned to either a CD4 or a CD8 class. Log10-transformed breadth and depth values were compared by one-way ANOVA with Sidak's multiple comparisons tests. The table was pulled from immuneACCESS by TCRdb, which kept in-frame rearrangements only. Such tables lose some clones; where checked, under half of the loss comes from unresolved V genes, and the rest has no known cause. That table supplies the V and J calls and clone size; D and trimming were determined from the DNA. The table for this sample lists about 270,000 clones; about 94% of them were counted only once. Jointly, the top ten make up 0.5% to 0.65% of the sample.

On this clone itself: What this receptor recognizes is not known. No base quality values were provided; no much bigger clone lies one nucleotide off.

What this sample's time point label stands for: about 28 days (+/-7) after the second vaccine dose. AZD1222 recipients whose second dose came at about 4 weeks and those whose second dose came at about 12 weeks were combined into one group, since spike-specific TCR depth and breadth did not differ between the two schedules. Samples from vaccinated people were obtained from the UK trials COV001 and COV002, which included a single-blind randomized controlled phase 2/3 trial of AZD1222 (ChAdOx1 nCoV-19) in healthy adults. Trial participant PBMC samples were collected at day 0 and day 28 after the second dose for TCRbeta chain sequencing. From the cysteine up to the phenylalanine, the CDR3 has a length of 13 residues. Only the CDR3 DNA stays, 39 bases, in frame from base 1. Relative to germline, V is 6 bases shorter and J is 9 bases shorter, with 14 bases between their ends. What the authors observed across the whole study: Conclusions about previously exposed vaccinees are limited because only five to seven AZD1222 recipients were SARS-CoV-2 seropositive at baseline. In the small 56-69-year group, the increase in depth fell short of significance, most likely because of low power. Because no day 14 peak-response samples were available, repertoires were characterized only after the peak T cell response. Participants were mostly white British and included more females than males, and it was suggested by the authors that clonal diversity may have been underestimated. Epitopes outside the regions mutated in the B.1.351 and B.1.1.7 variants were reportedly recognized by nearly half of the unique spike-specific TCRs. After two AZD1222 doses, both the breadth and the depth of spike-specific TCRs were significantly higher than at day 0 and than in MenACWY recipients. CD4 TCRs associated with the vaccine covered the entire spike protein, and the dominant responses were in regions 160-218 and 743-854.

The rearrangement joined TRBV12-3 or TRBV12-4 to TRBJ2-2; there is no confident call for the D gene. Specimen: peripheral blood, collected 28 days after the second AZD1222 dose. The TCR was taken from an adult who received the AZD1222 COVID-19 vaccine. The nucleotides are TGTGCCAGCAGCGCTTTTGAGTGGCGGGAGCTGTTTTTT. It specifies CASSAFEWRELFF.